The subject of this entry is one T cell receptor (beta chain). The data were taken from a study of blood T cells in healthy people across ages. CDR3 length: 15 amino acids. Germline V CDR1 and CDR2: SNHLY, FYNNEI. The V gene lost 8 bases and the J gene lost 3 bases, with 14 bases spanning the gap. With a J-beta primer mix and a sample-barcoded 5' primer, a second PCR ran about 6 to 11 cycles. TCRdb fed the 5' RACE reads into MiXCR, producing one record per CDR3 protein. Among about 640,000 distinct CDR3 sequences listed, about 54% were seen once. The chain employs TRBV2 and TRBJ1-6; perhaps TRBD1 as D (6 bases). The receptor was isolated from a man in his 60s in good health. The sample comprised blood. The CDR3 DNA reads as TGTGCCAGCGGGGGCAGGGGTAACTATAATTCACCCCTCCACTTT. Its translation is CASGGRGNYNSPLHF.